The clone carrying this T cell receptor (beta chain) occurred a few times. The CDR3 has 16 amino acids. V lost 2 bases to trimming and J lost 10 bases; unmatched junction nucleotides: 13. From germline, CDR1 is MNHNS and CDR2 SASEGT. The data were obtained in a study of blood T cell repertoires in COVID-19. About the study: Sites across the United States, Italy and Spain contributed samples from acute and convalescent COVID-19. T cells, B-cell-depleted T cells, or PBMCs supplied cDNA or gDNA.

Authors' analysis steps: Nucleated cell counts were estimated from reference gene primer amplification. Repertoires were generated with immunoSEQ multiplex PCR, while TCRdb's copy carries only in-frame clones and drops some. The DNA was the basis for D and trimming; V, J and clone size are from that table. The table records under 13,000 clones, less than 90% of them present only once. The chain is built from TRBV6-1 and TRBJ1-4; 7 bases align to TRBD1. This clonotype originated in a human donor in a cohort sampled during active COVID-19. Sequenced: peripheral blood. CDR3 region: CASSEMRGQSAGKLFF. The CDR3 DNA reads TGTGCCAGCAGTGAAATGAGGGGACAGTCCGCCGGAAAACTGTTTTTT.